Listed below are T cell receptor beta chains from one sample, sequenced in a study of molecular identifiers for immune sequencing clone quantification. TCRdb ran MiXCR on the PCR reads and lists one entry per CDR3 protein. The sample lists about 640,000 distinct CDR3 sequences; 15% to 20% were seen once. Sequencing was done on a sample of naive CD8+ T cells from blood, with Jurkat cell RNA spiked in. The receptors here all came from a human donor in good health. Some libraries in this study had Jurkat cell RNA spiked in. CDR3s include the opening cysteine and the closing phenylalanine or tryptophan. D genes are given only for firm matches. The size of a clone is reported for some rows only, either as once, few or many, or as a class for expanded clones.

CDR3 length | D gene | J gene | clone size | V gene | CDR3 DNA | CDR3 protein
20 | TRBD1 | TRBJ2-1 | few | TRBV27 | TGTGCCAGCAGGCCTCCTCCCGGGACAGGAGTCACCGCTGGCTACAATGAGCAGTTCTTC | CASRPPPGTGVTAGYNEQFF
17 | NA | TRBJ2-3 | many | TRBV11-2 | TGTGCCAGCAGCTTAGATGGGGTAGGGGCGAGCACAGATACGCAGTATTTT | CASSLDGVGASTDTQYF
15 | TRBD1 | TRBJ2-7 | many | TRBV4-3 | TGCGCCAGCAGCCAAAGGACAGGGGGCCCGAGCGAGCAGTACTTC | CASSQRTGGPSEQYF
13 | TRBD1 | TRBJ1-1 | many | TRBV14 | TGTGCCAGCCGAGACAGGGGCGACACTGAAGCTTTCTTT | CASRDRGDTEAFF
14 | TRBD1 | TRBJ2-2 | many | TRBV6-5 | TGTGCCAGCAGTCAGTCAGGGGGCGGCGGGGAGCTGTTTTTT | CASSQSGGGGELFF
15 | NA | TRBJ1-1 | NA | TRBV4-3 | TGCGCCAGCAGCCAAGATAGGTCCAGGGGCGGTGAAGCTTTCTTT | CASSQDRSRGGEAFF
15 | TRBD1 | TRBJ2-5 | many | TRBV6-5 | TGTGCCAGCAGTCGCGACCCAGGGGGCGCCGAGACCCAGTACTTC | CASSRDPGGAETQYF
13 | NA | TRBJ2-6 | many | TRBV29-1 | TGCAGCGTTAGTTTATCTGGGGCCAACGTCCTGACTTTC | CSVSLSGANVLTF
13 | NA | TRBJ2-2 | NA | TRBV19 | TGTGTCAGTAGTATAGCCGGGGCCGGGGAGCTGTTTTTT | CVSSIAGAGELFF
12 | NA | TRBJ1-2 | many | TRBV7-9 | TGTGCCAGCAGCTTAGTCGACAACGGCTACACCTTC | CASSLVDNGYTF
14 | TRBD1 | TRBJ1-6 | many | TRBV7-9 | TGTGCCAGCAGCTCGGGACAGGGGAATTCACCCCTCCACTTT | CASSSGQGNSPLHF
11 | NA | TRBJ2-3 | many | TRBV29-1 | TGCAGCGTTCCCGGGCCCGAGACGCAGTATTTT | CSVPGPETQYF
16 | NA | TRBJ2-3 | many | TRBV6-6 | TGTGCCAGCAGTTACCCCGAAGCGGGTATCACAGATACGCAGTATTTT | CASSYPEAGITDTQYF
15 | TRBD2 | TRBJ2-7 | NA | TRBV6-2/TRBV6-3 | TGTGCCAGCAGAGGACTAGCGGGTATTTCCTACGAGCAGTACTTC | CASRGLAGISYEQYF